This T cell receptor (beta chain) is from a study of cytomegalovirus exposure and HLA in healthy donors. Whole-study results and caveats: Later, TCR association rates were found to vary by HLA locus, highest for DRB1 and lowest for HLA-C. Clonal expansion, a later analysis showed, was greater in HLA-associated TCR beta chains than in equally common others. Per published reports, the classifier diagnosed cytomegalovirus status with high specificity and sensitivity.

The PCR used 60 Vbeta and 13 Jbeta primers. TCRdb's table, derived via immunoSEQ multiplex PCR, lists solely in-frame clones and lacks some. The table lists about 200,000 clones, 60% to 85% of them singletons. Donors consisted of healthy bone marrow donors. The CDR3 is 18 amino acids. With V trimmed by 1 base and J by 2 bases, 9 bases remained unmatched. From germline, CDR1 is SGHVS and CDR2 FNYEAQ. Note on this clone: Its specificity is unknown.

Sequencing input: PBMCs. This chain links TRBV7-6 with TRBJ2-7; 12 bases map to TRBD2. This sequence was found in a man aged 40-49 years in good health and CMV-seronegative. The CDR3 region has the DNA TGTGCCAGCAGCTTAGGGACCGGGACTAGCGGGTTTCCCTACGAGCAGTACTTC. Translating it yields CASSLGTGTSGFPYEQYF.